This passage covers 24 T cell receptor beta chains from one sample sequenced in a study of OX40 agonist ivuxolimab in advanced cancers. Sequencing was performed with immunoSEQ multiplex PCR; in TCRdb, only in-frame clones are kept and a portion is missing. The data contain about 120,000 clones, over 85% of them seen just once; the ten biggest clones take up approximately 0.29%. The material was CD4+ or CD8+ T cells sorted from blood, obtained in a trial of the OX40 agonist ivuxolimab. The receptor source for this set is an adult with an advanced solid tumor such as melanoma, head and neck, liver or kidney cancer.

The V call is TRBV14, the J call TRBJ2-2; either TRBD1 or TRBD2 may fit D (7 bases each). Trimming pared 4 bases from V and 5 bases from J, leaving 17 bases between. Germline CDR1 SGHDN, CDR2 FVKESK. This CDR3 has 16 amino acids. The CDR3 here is CASSPWGGGGTGELFF. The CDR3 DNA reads TGTGCCAGCAGCCCTTGGGGAGGGGGCGGAACCGGGGAGCTGTTTTTT.

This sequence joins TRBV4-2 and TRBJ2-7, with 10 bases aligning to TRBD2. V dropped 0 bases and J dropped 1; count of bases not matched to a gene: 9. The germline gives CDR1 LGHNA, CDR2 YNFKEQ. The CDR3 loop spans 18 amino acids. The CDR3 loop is CASSQDLAGVPDSYEQYF. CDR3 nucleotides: TGTGCCAGCAGCCAAGATCTAGCGGGGGTCCCGGATTCCTACGAGCAGTACTTC.

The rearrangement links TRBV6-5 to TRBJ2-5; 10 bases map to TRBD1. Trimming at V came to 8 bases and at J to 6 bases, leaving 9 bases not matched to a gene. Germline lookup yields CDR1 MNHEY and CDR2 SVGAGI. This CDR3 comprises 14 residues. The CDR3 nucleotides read TGTGCCAGCGCCGGGACAGGGGAGGGAAAGACCCAGTACTTC. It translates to CASAGTGEGKTQYF.

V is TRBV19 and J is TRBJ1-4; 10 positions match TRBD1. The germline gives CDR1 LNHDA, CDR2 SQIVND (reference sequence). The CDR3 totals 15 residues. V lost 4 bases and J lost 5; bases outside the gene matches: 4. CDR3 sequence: CASSTPGQGNEKLFF. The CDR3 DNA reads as TGTGCCAGTAGTACTCCGGGACAGGGGAATGAAAAACTGTTTTTT. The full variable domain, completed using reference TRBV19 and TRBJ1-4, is DGGITQSPKYLFRKEGQNVTLSCEQNLNHDAMYWYRQDPGQGLRLIYYSQIVNDFQKGDIAEGYSVSREKKESFPLTVTSAQKNPTAFYLCASSTPGQGNEKLFFGSGTQLSVL.

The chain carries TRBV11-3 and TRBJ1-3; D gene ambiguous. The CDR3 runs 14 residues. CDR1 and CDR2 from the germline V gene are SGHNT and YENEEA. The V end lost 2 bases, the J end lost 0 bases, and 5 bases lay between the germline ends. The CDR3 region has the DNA TGTGCCAGCAGCTTAACGGCCTCTGGAAACACCATATATTTT. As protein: CASSLTASGNTIYF.

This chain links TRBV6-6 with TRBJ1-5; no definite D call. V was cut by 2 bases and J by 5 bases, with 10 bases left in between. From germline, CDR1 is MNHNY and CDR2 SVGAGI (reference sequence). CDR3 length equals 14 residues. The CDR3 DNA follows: TGTGCCAGCAGTTACAGAAGACCAGATCAGCCCCAGCATTTT. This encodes CASSYRRPDQPQHF.

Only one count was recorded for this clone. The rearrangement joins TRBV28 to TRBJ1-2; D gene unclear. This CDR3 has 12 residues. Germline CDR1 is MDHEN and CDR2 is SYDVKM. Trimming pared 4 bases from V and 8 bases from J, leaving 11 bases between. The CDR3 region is CASSSPAGGYTF. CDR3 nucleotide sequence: TGTGCCAGCAGTTCGCCAGCCGGGGGCTACACCTTC.

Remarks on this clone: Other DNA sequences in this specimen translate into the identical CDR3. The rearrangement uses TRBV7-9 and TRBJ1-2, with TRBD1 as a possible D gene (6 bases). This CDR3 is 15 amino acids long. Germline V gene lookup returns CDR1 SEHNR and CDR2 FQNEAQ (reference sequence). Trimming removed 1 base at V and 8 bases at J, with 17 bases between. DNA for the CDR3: TGTGCCAGCAGCTTAGGTCGGGGGGGCGTCGGAGGCTACACCTTC. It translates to CASSLGRGGVGGYTF.

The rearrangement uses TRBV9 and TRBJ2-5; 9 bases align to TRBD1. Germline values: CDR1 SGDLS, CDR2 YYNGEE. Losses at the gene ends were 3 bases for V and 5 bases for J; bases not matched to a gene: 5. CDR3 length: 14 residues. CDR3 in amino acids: CASSGTGTGETQYF. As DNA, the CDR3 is TGTGCCAGCAGCGGAACAGGGACAGGGGAGACCCAGTACTTC.

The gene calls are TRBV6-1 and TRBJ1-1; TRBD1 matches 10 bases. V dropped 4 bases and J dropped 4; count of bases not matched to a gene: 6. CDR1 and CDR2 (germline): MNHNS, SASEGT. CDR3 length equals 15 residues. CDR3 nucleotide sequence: TGTGCCAGCAGTGGGGACAGGGGTTACGGCACTGAAGCTTTCTTT. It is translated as CASSGDRGYGTEAFF.

CDR3 amino acids: CASSLGRGDDYEQYF. CDR3 DNA: TGTGCCAGCAGCTTAGGCAGGGGCGACGACTACGAGCAGTACTTC. The rearrangement uses TRBV5-5 and TRBJ2-7, with D perhaps TRBD1 (6 bases). The CDR3 runs to 15 residues. Germline V gene data show CDR1 as SGHKS and CDR2 as YYEKEE (reference sequence). V shed 2 bases and J shed 3 bases, with 15 bases lying between them.

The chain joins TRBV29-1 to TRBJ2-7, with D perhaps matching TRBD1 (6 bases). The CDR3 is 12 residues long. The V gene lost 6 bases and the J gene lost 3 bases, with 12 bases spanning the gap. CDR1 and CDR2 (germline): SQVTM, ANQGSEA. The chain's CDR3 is CSVIQGIYEQYF. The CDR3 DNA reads TGCAGCGTGATACAGGGTATCTACGAGCAGTACTTC.

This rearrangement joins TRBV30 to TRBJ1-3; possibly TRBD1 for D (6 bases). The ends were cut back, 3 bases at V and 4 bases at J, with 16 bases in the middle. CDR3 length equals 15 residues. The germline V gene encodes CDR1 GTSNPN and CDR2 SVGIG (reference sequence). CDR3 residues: CAWSVEPGAGNTIYF. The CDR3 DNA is TGTGCCTGGAGCGTTGAGCCGGGGGCGGGAAACACCATATATTTT. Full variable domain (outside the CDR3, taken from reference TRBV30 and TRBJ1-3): SQTIHQWPATLVQPVGSPLSLECTVEGTSNPNLYWYRQAAGRGLQLLFYSVGIGQISSEVPQNLSASRPQDRQFILSSKKLLLSDSGFYLCAWSVEPGAGNTIYFGEGSWLTVV.

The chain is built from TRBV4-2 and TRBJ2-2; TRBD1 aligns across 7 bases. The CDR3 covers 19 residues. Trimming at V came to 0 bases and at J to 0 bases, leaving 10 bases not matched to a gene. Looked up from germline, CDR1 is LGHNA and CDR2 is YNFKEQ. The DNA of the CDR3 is TGTGCCAGCAGCCAAGATCAAGGGGGACAGACCGCGAACACCGGGGAGCTGTTTTTT. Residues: CASSQDQGGQTANTGELFF.

The CDR3 sequence is CASSSKRLAGGVDTQYF. The CDR3 bases are TGTGCCAGCTCAAGTAAGAGACTAGCGGGAGGTGTAGATACGCAGTATTTT. The chain couples TRBV18 to TRBJ2-3; 13 nucleotides agree with TRBD2. This CDR3 is 17 amino acids long. The junction had 10 bases not matched to a gene; V was cut back by 5 bases and J by 5 bases. CDR1 is KGHSH, CDR2 LQKENI, per germline.

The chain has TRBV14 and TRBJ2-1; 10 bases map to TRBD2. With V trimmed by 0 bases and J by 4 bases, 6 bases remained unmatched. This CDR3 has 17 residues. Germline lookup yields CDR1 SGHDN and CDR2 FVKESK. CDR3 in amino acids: CASSQDGAGGLYNEQFF. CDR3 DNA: TGTGCCAGCAGCCAAGATGGAGCGGGGGGGTTATACAATGAGCAGTTCTTC.

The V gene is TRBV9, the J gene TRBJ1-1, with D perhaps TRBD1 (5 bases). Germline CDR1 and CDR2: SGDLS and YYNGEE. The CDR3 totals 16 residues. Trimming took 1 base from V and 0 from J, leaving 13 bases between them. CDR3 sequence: CASSVHPQTVNTEAFF. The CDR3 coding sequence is TGTGCCAGCAGCGTACACCCCCAGACAGTGAACACTGAAGCTTTCTTT.

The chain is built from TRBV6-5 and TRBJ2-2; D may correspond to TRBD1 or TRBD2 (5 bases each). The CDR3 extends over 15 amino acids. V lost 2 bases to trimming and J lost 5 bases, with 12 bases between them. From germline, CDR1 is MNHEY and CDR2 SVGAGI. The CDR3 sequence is CASSYGQGRTGELFF. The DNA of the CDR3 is TGTGCCAGCAGTTACGGGCAGGGACGGACCGGGGAGCTGTTTTTT.

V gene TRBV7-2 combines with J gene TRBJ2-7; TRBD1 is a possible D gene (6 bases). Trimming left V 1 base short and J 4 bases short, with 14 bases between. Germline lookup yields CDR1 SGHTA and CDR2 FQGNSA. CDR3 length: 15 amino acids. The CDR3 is CASSLGPGHSYEQYF. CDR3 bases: TGTGCCAGCAGCTTAGGGCCGGGACACTCTTACGAGCAGTACTTC. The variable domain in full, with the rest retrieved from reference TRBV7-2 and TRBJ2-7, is GAGVSQSPSNKVTEKGKDVELRCDPISGHTALYWYRQSLGQGLEFLIYFQGNSAPDKSGLPSDRFSAERTGGSVSTLTIQRTQQEDSAVYLCASSLGPGHSYEQYFGPGTRLTVT.

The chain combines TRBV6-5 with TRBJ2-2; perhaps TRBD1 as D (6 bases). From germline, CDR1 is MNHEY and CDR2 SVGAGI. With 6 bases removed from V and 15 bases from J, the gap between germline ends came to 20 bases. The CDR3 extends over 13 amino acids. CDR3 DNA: TGTGCCAGCAGCCTAGGTTCCCGGACAGTCATGTTTTTT. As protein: CASSLGSRTVMFF.

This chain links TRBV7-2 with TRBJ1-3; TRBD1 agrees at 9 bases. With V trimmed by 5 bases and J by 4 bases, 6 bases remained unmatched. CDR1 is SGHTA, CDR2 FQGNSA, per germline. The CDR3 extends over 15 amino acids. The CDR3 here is CASSLGTGLGNTIYF. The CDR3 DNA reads TGTGCCAGCAGCCTAGGGACAGGGTTAGGAAACACCATATATTTT. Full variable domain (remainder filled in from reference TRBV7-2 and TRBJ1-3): GAGVSQSPSNKVTEKGKDVELRCDPISGHTALYWYRQSLGQGLEFLIYFQGNSAPDKSGLPSDRFSAERTGGSVSTLTIQRTQQEDSAVYLCASSLGTGLGNTIYFGEGSWLTVV.

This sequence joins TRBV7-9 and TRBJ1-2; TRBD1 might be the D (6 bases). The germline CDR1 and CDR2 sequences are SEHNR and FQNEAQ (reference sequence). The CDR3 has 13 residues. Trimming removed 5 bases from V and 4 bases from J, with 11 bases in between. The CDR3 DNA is TGTGCCAGCAGCCCACAGGGATCCTATGGCTACACCTTC. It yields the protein CASSPQGSYGYTF.

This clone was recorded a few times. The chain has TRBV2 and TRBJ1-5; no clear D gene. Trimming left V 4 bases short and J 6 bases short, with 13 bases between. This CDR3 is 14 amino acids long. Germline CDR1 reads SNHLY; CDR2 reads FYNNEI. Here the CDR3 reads CASSAGRAAQPQHF. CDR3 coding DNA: TGTGCCAGCAGTGCGGGCAGAGCTGCTCAGCCCCAGCATTTT.

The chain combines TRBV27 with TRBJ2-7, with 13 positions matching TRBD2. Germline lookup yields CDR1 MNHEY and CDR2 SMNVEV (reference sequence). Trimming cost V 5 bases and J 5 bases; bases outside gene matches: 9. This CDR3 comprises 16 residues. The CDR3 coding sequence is TGTGCCAGCAGTCAGCCAGGACTAGCGGGAGCCCACGAGCAGTACTTC. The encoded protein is CASSQPGLAGAHEQYF.